This T cell receptor (beta chain) was captured by sequencing in a study of T cells in lung cancer brain metastases. The CDR3 is made up of 14 amino acids. V gave up 0 bases and J gave up 4 bases, with 9 bases separating them. CDR1 and CDR2 from the germline V gene are MNHEY and SVGAGI. Each sample used about 2–5 ug genomic DNA, matched between paired samples. Using immunoSEQ multiplex PCR, the repertoire was profiled, and TCRdb retains in-frame clones only, with some absent. In the table there are approximately 2,200 clones, about 92% of which are singletons. The receptor's source is a man aged 70 or older with non-small cell lung cancer. This chain uses TRBV6-5 with TRBJ1-1; D might be TRBD1 (5 bases). The sequenced sample was tumor tissue from the primary lung tumor. The CDR3 nucleotides read TGTGCCAGCAGTTACTCGGGGCCTCCCACTGAAGCTTTCTTT. Protein product: CASSYSGPPTEAFF.